These 5 T cell receptor beta chains share one sample of origin, sequenced in a study of blood T cells in healthy people across ages. A second roughly 7 to 11 cycle PCR used barcoded and J-beta primers. TCRdb analysed the 5' RACE reads with MiXCR anew, one entry per CDR3 protein. The table includes some 760,000 distinct CDR3 sequences, 20% to 30% detected once. These data were likewise used in another study, on T cells of mothers and their children.

Sequenced material: blood. These receptors all stem from a boy aged 5-17 years in good health.

The chain uses TRBV12-3 or TRBV12-4 and TRBJ2-5; perhaps TRBD1 as D (6 bases). Trimming shortened V by 7 bases and J by 5 bases, and 11 bases separated the two germline ends. The CDR3 consists of 12 residues. In DNA form, the CDR3 reads TGTGCCAGCAACCAGGGGCTGGAGACCCAGTACTTC. Encoded protein: CASNQGLETQYF.

In its sample, this clonotype was seen once. The chain recombines TRBV4-3 with TRBJ2-7; possibly TRBD2 for D (6 bases). The CDR3 spans 15 residues. The germline CDR1 and CDR2 sequences are LGHNA and YSLEER. Trimming stripped 0 bases from V and 2 bases from J, with 11 bases between. The DNA of the CDR3 is TGCGCCAGCAGCCAAGATCGGCGGGGCGCCTACGAGCAGTACTTC. Translating gives CASSQDRRGAYEQYF.

This chain links TRBV2 with TRBJ1-5; 7 positions agree with TRBD1. CDR3 size: 14 residues. Germline CDR1 reads SNHLY; CDR2 reads FYNNEI. V lost 7 bases, J lost 7 bases, and 10 bases stayed unmatched. The CDR3 protein is CASKGTGAAQPQHF. The CDR3 DNA follows: TGTGCCAGCAAGGGTACAGGGGCCGCCCAGCCCCAGCATTTT.

This clonotype was found a few times. This chain uses TRBV6-1 with TRBJ1-5; D unclear. Per germline, CDR1 MNHNS and CDR2 SASEGT. V was shortened by 1 base and J by 3 bases, with 4 bases between the two germline ends. The CDR3 has 13 residues. The CDR3, as DNA: TGTGCCAGCAGTGAAGACCCCAATCAGCCCCAGCATTTT. This sequence encodes CASSEDPNQPQHF.

This clonotype appeared a few times. CDR3 DNA: TGTGCCAGCAGTAAATTGACAGAGAGCTCCTACAATGAGCAGTTCTTC. Translation: CASSKLTESSYNEQFF. The V gene is TRBV25-1, the J gene TRBJ2-1; perhaps TRBD1 as D (5 bases). Trimming removed 5 bases at V and 0 bases at J, with 14 bases between. Germline CDR1 reads MGHDK; CDR2 reads SYGVNS. CDR3 length: 16 residues.